These 13 T cell receptor beta chains share one sample of origin, sequenced in a study of blood T cell repertoires in COVID-19. Profiled with immunoSEQ multiplex PCR; TCRdb holds only in-frame clones, not every one. The profile shows 150,000 to 200,000 clones, approximately 82% of them singletons. Sequenced: peripheral blood. The source is an elderly woman with active or convalescent COVID-19.

The rearrangement links TRBV27 to TRBJ2-7, with D possibly matching TRBD1 (6 bases). CDR1 and CDR2 from the germline V gene are MNHEY and SMNVEV (reference sequence). The CDR3 sequence is 14 residues long. V was shortened by 5 bases and J by 1 base, with 12 bases between the two germline ends. In DNA form, the CDR3 reads TGTGCCAGCAGTCGCCAGGGGATGTCCTACGAGCAGTACTTC. This translates into CASSRQGMSYEQYF.

The rearrangement links TRBV7-3 to TRBJ2-5, with D maybe TRBD2 (6 bases). V dropped 4 bases and J dropped 5 bases, with 11 bases sitting between them. The germline gives CDR1 SGHTA, CDR2 FQGTGA. There are 13 residues in the CDR3. The chain's CDR3 is CASSSGAGETQYF. In nucleotides, the CDR3 is TGTGCCAGCAGCTCGGGAGCGGGCGAGACCCAGTACTTC.

This chain joins TRBV7-9 and TRBJ2-1, with a possible D match to TRBD1 (9 bases). Germline CDR1 SEHNR, CDR2 FQNEAQ (reference sequence). V lost 4 bases to trimming and J lost 3 bases, with 22 bases between them. The CDR3 is made up of 18 amino acids. The CDR3 is CASSSHPGGTGHYNEQFF. The CDR3 region has the DNA TGTGCCAGCAGCTCGCACCCGGGGGGGACAGGGCACTACAATGAGCAGTTCTTC.

The J gene is TRBJ1-5, the V gene TRBV4-2, with D unclear. Germline lookup yields CDR1 LGHNA and CDR2 YNFKEQ. The CDR3 has 13 residues. Trimming cost V 2 bases and J 4 bases, with 6 bases left between them. CDR3 region: CASSQSLNQPQHF. The CDR3 coding sequence is TGTGCCAGCAGCCAAAGCCTGAATCAGCCCCAGCATTTT.

The gene calls are TRBV29-1 and TRBJ2-1, with D unclear. Germline assignment: CDR1 SQVTM and CDR2 ANQGSEA. V lost 4 bases and J 1 base, leaving 8 bases between the germline ends. This CDR3 contains 13 residues. The CDR3 bases are TGCAGCGTTGCGGAGCGATCCTACAATGAGCAGTTCTTC. It is translated as CSVAERSYNEQFF.

The V gene is TRBV4-1, the J gene TRBJ2-3, with D possibly matching TRBD1 (6 bases). The CDR3 runs 15 residues. Trimming took off 0 bases at V and 4 bases at J, with 11 bases between the two ends. In germline, CDR1 is MGHRA, CDR2 YSYEKL. CDR3 sequence reads: CASSQDTGLADTQYF. The CDR3 DNA sequence: TGCGCCAGCAGCCAAGATACAGGGTTGGCAGATACGCAGTATTTT.

CDR3 nucleotides: TGCGCCAGCAGCTTCTCGCAGGAAACAGATACGCAGTATTTT. Protein product: CASSFSQETDTQYF. This rearrangement joins TRBV5-1 to TRBJ2-3; the D is unclear. This CDR3 comprises 14 residues. V was cut by 2 bases and J by 3 bases, with 10 bases left in between. Per germline, CDR1 SGHRS and CDR2 YFSETQ.

V is TRBV5-1 and J is TRBJ2-2, with unresolved D. V dropped 3 bases and J dropped 1 base, with 7 bases sitting between them. CDR1 and CDR2 from the germline V gene are SGHRS and YFSETQ. The CDR3 has 14 residues. The CDR3 loop reads CASSSTQNTGELFF. The CDR3 DNA is TGCGCCAGCAGCTCCACTCAGAACACCGGGGAGCTGTTTTTT.

The V gene is TRBV6-5, the J gene TRBJ1-2; no reliable D call. Trimming took off 2 bases at V and 4 bases at J, with 11 bases between the two ends. Germline V gene sequence: CDR1 MNHEY, CDR2 SVGAGI. This CDR3 comprises 14 residues. The CDR3 nucleotides are TGTGCCAGCAGTTACGAGCCAAGCACCTATGGCTACACCTTC. As protein: CASSYEPSTYGYTF.

V and J are TRBV10-3 and TRBJ2-3; 8 bases agree with TRBD2. CDR3 length equals 14 residues. V lost 6 bases to trimming and J lost 1 base; unmatched junction nucleotides: 3. The germline gives CDR1 ENHRY, CDR2 SYGVKD. The CDR3 region is CAIRMTSGTDTQYF. The CDR3 DNA follows: TGTGCCATCAGAATGACTAGCGGCACAGATACGCAGTATTTT.

The V call is TRBV7-9, the J call TRBJ1-1; 9 bases are a match to TRBD1. Trimming removed 7 bases from V and 4 bases from J; junction bases left unmatched: 4. There are 13 residues in the CDR3. From germline, CDR1 is SEHNR and CDR2 FQNEAQ (reference sequence). The CDR3 is CASKHRGRTEAFF. DNA of the CDR3: TGTGCCAGCAAGCACAGGGGGCGCACTGAAGCTTTCTTT.

This clone was detected once. V is TRBV28 and J is TRBJ1-2, with a tentative D call TRBD1 (5 bases). Trimming took off 6 bases at V and 3 bases at J, with 14 bases between the two ends. The germline CDR1 and CDR2 sequences are MDHEN and SYDVKM. CDR3 length: 14 residues. The CDR3 spells CASSGPGLYYGYTF. CDR3 DNA: TGTGCCAGCAGCGGTCCGGGACTTTACTATGGCTACACCTTC.

The chain joins TRBV12-3 or TRBV12-4 to TRBJ2-5; D call uncertain. The V and J ends lost 5 bases and 7 bases respectively, with 8 bases between them. The CDR3 extends over 11 amino acids. The CDR3 spells CASSLYGTQYF. For the CDR3, the DNA is TGTGCCAGCAGTCTTTACGGGACCCAGTACTTC.